This TCR beta chain was retrieved from a study of blood T cells in healthy people across ages. Concerning this clonotype: The antigen is not known.

Through a sample-barcoded 5' primer and a J-beta primer mix, a second PCR was run for about 7 to 12 cycles. Each CDR3 protein gets one entry after TCRdb re-called the 5' RACE reads with MiXCR. In the table there are some 790,000 distinct CDR3 sequences, around 28% of which are singletons. The V gene lost 4 bases and the J gene lost 7 bases, with 18 bases spanning the gap. The V gene's germline CDR1 is SGHDT and CDR2 YYEEEE. The CDR3 extends over 14 amino acids. Points from the study as a whole: Estimates of diversity drawn from one million T cells were considered underestimates.

The clonotype originates from a woman over 75 in good health. This sequence joins TRBV5-6 and TRBJ2-7, with D maybe TRBD2 (5 bases). Source material: blood. The CDR3 region has the DNA TGTGCCAGCAGCCCGGGAACTCTGTACAATGAGCAGTACTTC. Translating it yields CASSPGTLYNEQYF.